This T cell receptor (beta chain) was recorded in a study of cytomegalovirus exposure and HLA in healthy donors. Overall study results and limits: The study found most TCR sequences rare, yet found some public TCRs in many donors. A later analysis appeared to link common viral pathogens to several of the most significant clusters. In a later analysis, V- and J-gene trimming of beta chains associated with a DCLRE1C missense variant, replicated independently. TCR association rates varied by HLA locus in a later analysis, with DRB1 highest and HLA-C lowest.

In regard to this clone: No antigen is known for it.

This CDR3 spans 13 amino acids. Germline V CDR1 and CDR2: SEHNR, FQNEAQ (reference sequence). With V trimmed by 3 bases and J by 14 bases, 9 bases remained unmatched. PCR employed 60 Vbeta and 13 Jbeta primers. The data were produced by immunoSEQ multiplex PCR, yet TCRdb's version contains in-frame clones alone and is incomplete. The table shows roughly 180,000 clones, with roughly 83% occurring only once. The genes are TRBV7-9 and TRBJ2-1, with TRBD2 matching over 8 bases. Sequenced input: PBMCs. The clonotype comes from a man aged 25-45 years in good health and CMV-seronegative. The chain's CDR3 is CASSLFSGNVEFF. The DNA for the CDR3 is TGTGCCAGCAGCTTGTTTAGCGGGAATGTGGAGTTCTTC.